What follows is one T cell receptor (beta chain) and its context. Sequencing was performed with immunoSEQ multiplex PCR; in TCRdb, only in-frame clones are kept and a portion is missing. This table holds some 96,000 clones, under 95% found once. These data come from a study of OX40 agonist ivuxolimab in advanced cancers. Study as a whole: Dose-escalation patients were diagnosed with hepatocellular carcinoma, melanoma, renal cell cancer or head and neck cancer. The dose-escalation cohort was just under 85% male, with a mean age of around 60 years, ranging roughly 20 to 90.

The CDR3 consists of 16 residues. The V end lost 5 bases, the J end lost 3 bases, and 18 bases lay between the germline ends. Germline values: CDR1 SGHAT, CDR2 FQNNGV. This receptor was identified in an adult with an advanced solid tumor such as melanoma, head and neck, liver or kidney cancer. The chain joins TRBV11-2 to TRBJ2-3; D is possibly TRBD2 (6 bases). The source material was CD4+ or CD8+ T cells sorted from blood, sampled in a trial of the OX40 agonist ivuxolimab. The CDR3 DNA reads as TGTGCCAGCAGCAGGACCCCGGGACTGATAACAGATACGCAGTATTTT. Translation gives CASSRTPGLITDTQYF.